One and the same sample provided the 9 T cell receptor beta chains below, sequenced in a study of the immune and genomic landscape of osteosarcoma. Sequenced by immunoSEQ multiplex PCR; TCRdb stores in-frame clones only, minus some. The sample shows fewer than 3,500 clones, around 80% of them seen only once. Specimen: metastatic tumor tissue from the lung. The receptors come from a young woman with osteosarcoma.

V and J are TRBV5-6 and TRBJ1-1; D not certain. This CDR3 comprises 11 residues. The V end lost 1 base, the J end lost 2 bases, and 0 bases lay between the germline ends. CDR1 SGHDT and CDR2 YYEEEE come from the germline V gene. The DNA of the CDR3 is TGTGCCAGCAGCTTGAACACTGAAGCTTTCTTT. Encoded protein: CASSLNTEAFF.

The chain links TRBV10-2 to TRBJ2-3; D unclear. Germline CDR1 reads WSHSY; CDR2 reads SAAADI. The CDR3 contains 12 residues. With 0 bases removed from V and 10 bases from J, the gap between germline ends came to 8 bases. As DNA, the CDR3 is TGCGCCAGCAGTGAGTCGCGAGAGTCGCAGTATTTT. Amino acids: CASSESRESQYF.

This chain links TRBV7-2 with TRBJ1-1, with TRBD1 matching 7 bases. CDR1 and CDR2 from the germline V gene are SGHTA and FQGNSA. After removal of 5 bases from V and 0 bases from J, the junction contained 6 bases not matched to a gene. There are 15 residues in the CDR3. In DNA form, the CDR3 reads TGTGCCAGCAGCGCGGGACAGATCTTGAACACTGAAGCTTTCTTT. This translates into CASSAGQILNTEAFF.

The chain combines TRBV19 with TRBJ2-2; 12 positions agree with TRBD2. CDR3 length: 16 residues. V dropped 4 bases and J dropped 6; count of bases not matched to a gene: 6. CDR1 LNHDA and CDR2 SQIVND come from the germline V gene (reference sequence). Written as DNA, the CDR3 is TGTGCCAGTAGTACCCAGACTAGCGGGGGACCCGGGGAGCTGTTTTTT. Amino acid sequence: CASSTQTSGGPGELFF.

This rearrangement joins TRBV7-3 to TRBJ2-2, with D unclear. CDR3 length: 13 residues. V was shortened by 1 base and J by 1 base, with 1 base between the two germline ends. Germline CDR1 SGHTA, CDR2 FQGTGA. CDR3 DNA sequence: TGTGCCAGCAGCTTAAGGAACACCGGGGAGCTGTTTTTT. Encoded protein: CASSLRNTGELFF.

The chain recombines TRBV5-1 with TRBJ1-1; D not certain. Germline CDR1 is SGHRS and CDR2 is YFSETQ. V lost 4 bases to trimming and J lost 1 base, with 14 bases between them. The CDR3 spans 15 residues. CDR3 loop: CASSRHLGGNTEAFF. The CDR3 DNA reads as TGCGCCAGCAGCCGTCACCTCGGAGGGAACACTGAAGCTTTCTTT.

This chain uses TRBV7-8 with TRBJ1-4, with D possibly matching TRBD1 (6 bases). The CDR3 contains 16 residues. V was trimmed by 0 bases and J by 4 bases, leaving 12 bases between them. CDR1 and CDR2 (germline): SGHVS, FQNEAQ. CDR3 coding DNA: TGTGCCAGCAGCTTAGCCGCGACAGGTTTTAATGAAAAACTGTTTTTT. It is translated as CASSLAATGFNEKLFF.

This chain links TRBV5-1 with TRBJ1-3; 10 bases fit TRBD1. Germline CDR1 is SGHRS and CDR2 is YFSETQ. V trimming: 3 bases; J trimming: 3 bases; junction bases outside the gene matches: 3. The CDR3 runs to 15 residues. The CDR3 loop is CASSWGTGVGNTIYF. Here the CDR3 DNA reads TGCGCCAGCAGCTGGGGGACAGGGGTTGGAAACACCATATATTTT.

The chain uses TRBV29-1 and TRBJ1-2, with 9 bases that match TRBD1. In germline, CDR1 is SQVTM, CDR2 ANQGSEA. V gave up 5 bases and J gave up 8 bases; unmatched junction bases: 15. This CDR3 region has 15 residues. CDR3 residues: CSVPTHSGQGRGYTF. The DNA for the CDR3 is TGCAGCGTTCCGACACATTCGGGACAGGGACGGGGCTACACCTTC.